A selection of T cell receptor beta chains follows, all from one sample in a study of vaccination effects on CD4 cells after COVID-19. No antigens are known for them. The table came from immunoSEQ multiplex PCR; TCRdb's copy has only in-frame clones and leaves some out. In the table there are about 43,000 clones, roughly four fifths of which are singletons. Sequencing was performed on CD4+ T cells from PBMCs cultured with SARS-CoV-2 spike peptides, taken before COVID-19 vaccination. These receptors originate from a human donor who received a COVID-19 vaccine. CDR3s include the opening cysteine and the closing phenylalanine or tryptophan. Each record gives: D gene, CDR3 length, V gene, CDR3 protein. A D gene is named only where the DNA matches it firmly.

D gene: TRBD2; CDR3 length: 19; V gene: TRBV5-8; CDR3 protein: CASPRGLDRVLAGGNEQFF
D gene: TRBD2; CDR3 length: 14; V gene: TRBV5-1; CDR3 protein: CASSLSGGVDTQYF
D gene: NA; CDR3 length: 12; V gene: TRBV2; CDR3 protein: CASRAGWEKLFF
D gene: TRBD1; CDR3 length: 16; V gene: TRBV3-1/TRBV3-2; CDR3 protein: CASSYHPGQLENIQYF
D gene: NA; CDR3 length: 14; V gene: TRBV27; CDR3 protein: CASSSGYSYNEQFF
D gene: TRBD1; CDR3 length: 15; V gene: TRBV5-6; CDR3 protein: CASSLWDRSLYGYTF
D gene: TRBD1; CDR3 length: 16; V gene: TRBV19; CDR3 protein: CASSAGTGGENQPQHF
D gene: NA; CDR3 length: 15; V gene: TRBV28; CDR3 protein: CASTRGRGFTDTQYF
D gene: NA; CDR3 length: 12; V gene: TRBV10-1; CDR3 protein: CASSGLLQPQHF
D gene: NA; CDR3 length: 13; V gene: TRBV5-1; CDR3 protein: CASSPGDGYGYTF
D gene: TRBD1; CDR3 length: 16; V gene: TRBV24-1; CDR3 protein: CATSDPRTGSGETQYF
D gene: NA; CDR3 length: 15; V gene: TRBV27; CDR3 protein: CASSPRGRGRQPQHF
D gene: TRBD2; CDR3 length: 16; V gene: TRBV2; CDR3 protein: CASVRGKAGRSPEQFF
D gene: NA; CDR3 length: 12; V gene: TRBV10-3; CDR3 protein: CATLGKRNEQFF
D gene: TRBD2; CDR3 length: 17; V gene: TRBV18; CDR3 protein: CASSPTGTSGILETQYF
D gene: TRBD1; CDR3 length: 15; V gene: TRBV29-1; CDR3 protein: CSVKPGQAGANVLTF
D gene: TRBD2; CDR3 length: 16; V gene: TRBV9; CDR3 protein: CASSVVGGGNTGELFF